This T cell receptor beta chain appears in the sequencing data of a study of cytomegalovirus exposure and HLA in healthy donors. Study-wide results and limits: As was reported, the classifier diagnosed cytomegalovirus status with high specificity and sensitivity.

This CDR3 contains 13 residues. The germline V gene encodes CDR1 MNHEY and CDR2 SMNVEV (reference sequence). Here immunoSEQ multiplex PCR was the method, and the copy in TCRdb shows in-frame clones only, minus some. The sample shows about 330,000 clones, around 90% of them seen only once. Worth noting for this clone: Its target is unknown.

The receptor comes from a woman in her thirties in good health and CMV-seropositive. The specimen was PBMCs. The rearrangement uses TRBV27 and TRBJ2-3; D possibly corresponds to TRBD2 (6 bases). The CDR3 DNA follows: TGTGAGAGTCGGACGGGAGAGTCAGATACGCAGTATTTT. Its protein is CESRTGESDTQYF.